This T cell receptor (beta chain) was profiled in a study of cytomegalovirus exposure and HLA in healthy donors. The CDR3 sequence is 14 residues long. The V end lost 1 base, the J end lost 4 bases, and 10 bases lay between the germline ends. Germline assignment: CDR1 SEHNR and CDR2 FQNEAQ (reference sequence). The PCR had 60 Vbeta and 13 Jbeta primers. Sequencing was performed with immunoSEQ multiplex PCR; in TCRdb, only in-frame clones are kept and a portion is missing. The table has over 90,000 clones, roughly 70% seen once. Study-wide points: When a later analysis compared HLA-associated TCR beta chains with equally common others, the HLA-associated chains turned out to be more clonally expanded and to have lower generation probabilities. Later analysis reportedly placed an Asian-associated ancestry cluster below the roughly 680-donor mean in N-insertions.

In the case of this clone: What it binds is unknown.

The J gene is TRBJ1-1, the V gene TRBV7-9, with D uncertain. Sequencing was done on a sample of PBMCs. The TCR was taken from a woman between 45 and 65 years old in good health and CMV-seropositive. CDR3 DNA: TGTGCCAGCAGCTTAGACGGTTCCTCCACTGAAGCTTTCTTT. It encodes CASSLDGSSTEAFF. Combining the CDR3 with reference TRBV7-9 and TRBJ1-1 gives the whole variable domain DTGVSQNPRHKITKRGQNVTFRCDPISEHNRLYWYRQTLGQGPEFLTYFQNEAQLEKSRLLSDRFSAERPKGSFSTLEIQRTEQGDSAMYLCASSLDGSSTEAFFGQGTRLTVV.